This T cell receptor beta chain was captured in a study of blood T cell repertoires in COVID-19. The overall study: Sites across the United States, Italy and Spain contributed samples from acute and convalescent COVID-19. T cells, B-cell-depleted T cells, or PBMCs supplied cDNA or gDNA.

Per the study methods: Reference gene primer amplification gave nucleated cell count estimates. Sequencing used immunoSEQ multiplex PCR; TCRdb keeps in-frame clones, though not all of them. V and J calls and clone size come straight from that table; D and trimming were deduced from the DNA. The sample has under 85,000 clones, less than 90% seen once. Germline CDR1 and CDR2: MNHEY and SMNVEV (reference sequence). The CDR3 totals 14 residues. Germline trimming cut 8 bases from V and 7 bases from J; bases unmatched to any gene: 6. Material: peripheral blood. This TCR derives from a middle-aged man with acute or convalescent COVID-19. The rearrangement links TRBV27 to TRBJ1-4; 11 nucleotides align to TRBD1. CDR3 sequence (DNA): TGTGCCAGCGGCTCCGGGACAGGGGGTGAAAAACTGTTTTTT. This gives the protein CASGSGTGGEKLFF.